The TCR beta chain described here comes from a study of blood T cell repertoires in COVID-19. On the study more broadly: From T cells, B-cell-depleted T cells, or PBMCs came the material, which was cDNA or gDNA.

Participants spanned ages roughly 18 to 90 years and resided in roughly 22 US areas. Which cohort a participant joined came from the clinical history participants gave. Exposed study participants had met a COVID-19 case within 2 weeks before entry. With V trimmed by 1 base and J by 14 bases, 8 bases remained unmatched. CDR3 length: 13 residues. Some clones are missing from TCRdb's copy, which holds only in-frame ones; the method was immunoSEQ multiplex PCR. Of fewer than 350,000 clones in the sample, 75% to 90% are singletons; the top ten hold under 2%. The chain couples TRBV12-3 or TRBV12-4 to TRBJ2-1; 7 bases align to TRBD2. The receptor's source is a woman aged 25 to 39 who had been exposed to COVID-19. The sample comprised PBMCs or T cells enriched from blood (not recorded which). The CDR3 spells CASSLVGDRGEFF. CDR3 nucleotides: TGTGCCAGCAGTTTAGTGGGGGATCGGGGGGAGTTCTTC.